This T cell receptor beta chain was captured in a study of identical twins. A universal primer site was incorporated via template switching, and the cDNA contained unique molecular identifiers. TCRdb processed the 5' RACE reads anew with MiXCR; each CDR3 protein has one entry. The sample lists more than 650,000 distinct CDR3 sequences, approximately 6.1% occurring once. Study-wide points: The study based its conclusions on cross-sectional statistical analysis and did not follow the same donors. The abundant beta clonotypes from cord blood had fewer insertions, and memory repertoires had none of this. Monozygotic twin pairs showed more out-of-frame TCR alpha sharing than models estimated.

As concerns this clonotype: Its antigen is not identified.

V was shortened by 5 bases and J by 6 bases, with 12 bases between the two germline ends. The CDR3 covers 13 residues. Germline values: CDR1 LNHNV, CDR2 YYDKDF (reference sequence). The source is a man aged 18 to 29 in good health. Sequencing input: naive T cells sorted from blood. The V and J genes are TRBV15 and TRBJ2-3, with D possibly being TRBD1 or TRBD2 (5 bases each). The CDR3 coding sequence is TGTGCCACCAGCGGCCCGGGGCAGGATACGCAGTATTTT. Translation: CATSGPGQDTQYF.